Presented here are 27 T cell receptor beta chains from one specimen sequenced in a study of Ad26.COV2.S vaccination and SARS-CoV-2 variants. Regarding treatment: around 19 received Ad26.COV2.S at low or high dose, single or two shots; 5 received placebo; per-sample allocation not given. After the first vaccine or placebo injection, samples were drawn on day 63. TCRdb's copy holds only in-frame clones and misses some; the assay was immunoSEQ multiplex PCR. Of a few hundred thousand clones detected, more than 80% appear once; the ten largest clones hold about 12%. Sequenced material: peripheral blood, taken in a trial of Ad26.COV2.S vaccine versus placebo. Source of these receptors: a person aged 18 to 59 who received the Ad26.COV2.S COVID-19 vaccine or a placebo.

The chain links TRBV29-1 to TRBJ2-1; 8 bases are a match to TRBD2. Trimming cost V 0 bases and J 2 bases; bases outside gene matches: 3. In germline, CDR1 is SQVTM, CDR2 ANQGSEA. This CDR3 has 15 amino acids. The CDR3 sequence is CSVEDPRGAYNEQFF. The CDR3 region has the DNA TGCAGCGTTGAAGATCCGCGGGGGGCCTACAATGAGCAGTTCTTC.

The J gene is TRBJ1-2, the V gene TRBV29-1; D not certain. CDR1 is SQVTM, CDR2 ANQGSEA, per germline. V was cut by 7 bases and J by 3 bases, with 18 bases left in between. The length of the CDR3 is 14 residues. CDR3 nucleotide sequence: TGCAGCGCCCAGACGATGTTTCAGGACTATGGCTACACCTTC. Translating gives CSAQTMFQDYGYTF.

Of note for this clone: Germline and junction disagree at one end, which may indicate a read error. V gene TRBV7-2 combines with J gene TRBJ1-1; D ambiguous. This CDR3 comprises 14 residues. Germline V gene sequence: CDR1 SGHTA, CDR2 FQGNSA. CDR3 coding DNA: TGTGCCAGCAGCTTAGACGGCCTGAAGACTGAAGCTTTCTTT. It specifies CASSLDGLKTEAFF.

This rearrangement joins TRBV7-6 to TRBJ2-7; 7 positions match TRBD1. Trimming cost V 4 bases and J 2 bases; bases outside gene matches: 2. The CDR3 covers 13 residues. Germline CDR1 SGHVS, CDR2 FNYEAQ. The CDR3 nucleotides read TGTGCCAGCAGCTCGGGACAGACCTACGAGCAGTACTTC. This gives the protein CASSSGQTYEQYF.

The chain combines TRBV15 with TRBJ2-2, with TRBD1 as a possible D gene (6 bases). The CDR3 consists of 13 residues. CDR1 and CDR2 (germline): LNHNV, YYDKDF (reference sequence). The V gene lost 6 bases and the J gene lost 5 bases, with 10 bases spanning the gap. The CDR3 protein is CATSNGQTGELFF. CDR3 bases: TGTGCCACCAGTAACGGACAGACCGGGGAGCTGTTTTTT.

The genes are TRBV10-3 and TRBJ2-1; 15 bases fit TRBD2. The V segment lost 6 bases and the J segment 2 bases; nucleotides outside the gene matches: 8. The CDR3 is 18 amino acids. Germline assignment: CDR1 ENHRY and CDR2 SYGVKD. CDR3 protein: CAIRGTSGRSTPYNEQFF. CDR3 nucleotides: TGTGCCATCAGGGGGACTAGCGGGAGGAGTACCCCCTACAATGAGCAGTTCTTC.

The rearrangement links TRBV4-3 to TRBJ2-5; a possible D gene is TRBD2 (5 bases). Between the trimmed V and J ends, which lost 0 bases and 1 base, there was a span of 9 bases. Germline V lookup: CDR1 LGHNA, CDR2 YSLEER. This CDR3 comprises 15 residues. This chain's CDR3 is CASSQEAAIQETQYF. The CDR3, as DNA: TGCGCCAGCAGCCAAGAAGCGGCCATCCAAGAGACCCAGTACTTC.

The chain employs TRBV4-3 and TRBJ2-3, with D perhaps matching TRBD1 (6 bases). The CDR3 spans 15 residues. With 5 bases removed from V and 4 bases from J, the gap between germline ends came to 16 bases. Germline V lookup: CDR1 LGHNA, CDR2 YSLEER. CDR3 coding DNA: TGCGCCAGCAGCTTACAGGGTTCCGGCGCAGATACGCAGTATTTT. It encodes CASSLQGSGADTQYF.

The chain joins TRBV28 to TRBJ2-7; 10 bases line up with TRBD2. CDR3 length equals 16 residues. The germline V gene encodes CDR1 MDHEN and CDR2 SYDVKM. V lost 1 base to trimming and J lost 1 base; unmatched junction nucleotides: 4. The CDR3, as DNA: TGTGCCAGCAGTTTATCGGCTAGCGGGAGTTCCTACGAGCAGTACTTC. It is translated as CASSLSASGSSYEQYF.

The chain has TRBV2 and TRBJ2-7, with D perhaps being TRBD1 or TRBD2 (5 bases each). The CDR3 is 13 amino acids. V lost 4 bases, J lost 2 bases, and 9 bases lay in between. Germline V gene lookup returns CDR1 SNHLY and CDR2 FYNNEI. The DNA for the CDR3 is TGTGCCAGCAGTGGGGACGGCACCTACGAGCAGTACTTC. Amino acid sequence: CASSGDGTYEQYF.

J is TRBJ1-2 and V is TRBV7-9, with D possibly matching TRBD1 (5 bases). Germline CDR1 is SEHNR and CDR2 is FQNEAQ (reference sequence). This CDR3 is built from 13 residues. V was pared by 5 bases and J by 6 bases, with 13 bases between. The CDR3 bases are TGTGCCAGCAGCATGGGGGTTGGGAATGGCTACACCTTC. Its translation is CASSMGVGNGYTF.

This clone appeared a single time. V usage is TRBV5-4 and J usage is TRBJ2-1; 8 bases match TRBD2. Germline loops: CDR1 SGHNT, CDR2 YYREEE (reference sequence). CDR3 size: 16 residues. Unmatched junction bases numbered 8, after V lost 1 base and J lost 5 bases. This chain's CDR3 is CASSLYTSGTDNEQFF. The CDR3 nucleotides read TGTGCCAGCAGCTTGTACACTAGCGGAACTGACAATGAGCAGTTCTTC.

The chain couples TRBV7-9 to TRBJ1-1; D gene ambiguous. V lost 1 base, J lost 4 bases, and 13 bases lay in between. The CDR3 spans 15 residues. Germline CDR1 reads SEHNR; CDR2 reads FQNEAQ (reference sequence). CDR3 loop: CASSLVNSLSTEAFF. As DNA, the CDR3 is TGTGCCAGCAGCTTAGTCAACAGTTTGAGCACTGAAGCTTTCTTT.

This clone is a singleton in its sample. CDR3 in DNA: TGTGCCAGCAGCCAAGGACCGAGAAACCAAGAGACCCAGTACTTC. This codes for CASSQGPRNQETQYF. The chain couples TRBV7-2 to TRBJ2-5, with no clear D. The germline V gene encodes CDR1 SGHTA and CDR2 FQGNSA. The CDR3 sequence is 15 residues long. V dropped 5 bases and J dropped 0 bases, with 13 bases sitting between them.

This sequence joins TRBV4-1 and TRBJ2-7; possibly TRBD1 for D (5 bases). Trimming stripped 6 bases from V and 0 bases from J, with 15 bases between. Per germline, CDR1 MGHRA and CDR2 YSYEKL. The CDR3 totals 15 residues. In nucleotides, the CDR3 is TGCGCCAGCAGTTTCGTAGGGGAAGGCTCCTACGAGCAGTACTTC. Protein sequence: CASSFVGEGSYEQYF.

DNA of the CDR3: TGCGCCAGCAGCCAAGCGCCAGGGCGGAACTATGGCTACACCTTC. It yields the protein CASSQAPGRNYGYTF. This chain uses TRBV4-3 with TRBJ1-2, with D possibly being TRBD1 (5 bases). The CDR3 extends over 15 amino acids. V was pared by 1 base and J by 2 bases, with 11 bases between. Germline V gene sequence: CDR1 LGHNA, CDR2 YSLEER.

The gene calls are TRBV3-1 (or the pseudogene TRBV3-2) and TRBJ2-1; the match to TRBD1 covers 7 bases. Germline CDR1 is LGHDT and CDR2 is YNNKEL (reference sequence). The CDR3 extends over 15 amino acids. V was clipped by 0 bases and J by 8 bases; unmatched bases: 7. DNA for the CDR3: TGTGCCAGCAGCCAAGACGGCACAGGGGCGGATGAGCAGTTCTTC. Its translation is CASSQDGTGADEQFF.

V and J are TRBV6-2 or TRBV6-3 and TRBJ2-7; TRBD1 might be the D (5 bases). V lost 5 bases and J 7 bases, leaving 9 bases between the germline ends. Germline loops: CDR1 MNHEY, CDR2 SVGEGT. The CDR3 is 11 amino acids. The chain's CDR3 is CASSQYREQYF. The CDR3 DNA reads TGTGCCAGCAGTCAGTACAGGGAGCAGTACTTC.

V and J are TRBV27 and TRBJ1-1, with D uncertain. This CDR3 comprises 13 residues. Germline V lookup: CDR1 MNHEY, CDR2 SMNVEV (reference sequence). The germline V and J ends were trimmed by 7 bases and 0 bases, with 9 bases remaining between them. The CDR3 spells CASTSAMNTEAFF. The CDR3 DNA reads as TGTGCCAGCACCTCAGCTATGAACACTGAAGCTTTCTTT.

This chain joins TRBV30 and TRBJ2-7; D is undetermined. V dropped 5 bases and J dropped 5 bases, with 10 bases sitting between them. This CDR3 has 11 residues. The V gene's germline CDR1 is GTSNPN and CDR2 SVGIG (reference sequence). The CDR3 sequence is CAWAMAHEQYF. CDR3 bases: TGTGCCTGGGCCATGGCTCACGAGCAGTACTTC.

The rearrangement joins TRBV29-1 to TRBJ1-1; 8 positions match TRBD1. Germline loops: CDR1 SQVTM, CDR2 ANQGSEA. This CDR3 is 12 amino acids long. J was trimmed by 1 base and V by 8 bases; bases with no gene match: 3. DNA for the CDR3: TGCAGCTCGGACAGGGCGAACACTGAAGCTTTCTTT. Its translation is CSSDRANTEAFF. The complete variable domain, with remaining parts taken from reference TRBV29-1 and TRBJ1-1, reads SAVISQKPSRDICQRGTSLTIQCQVDSQVTMMFWYRQQPGQSLTLIATANQGSEATYESGFVIDKFPISRPNLTFSTLTVSNMSPEDSSIYLCSSDRANTEAFFGQGTRLTVV.

This chain links TRBV28 with TRBJ2-1; possibly TRBD2 for D (5 bases). The V end was cut by 5 bases, the J end by 8 bases, with 16 bases between. Germline CDR1 reads MDHEN; CDR2 reads SYDVKM. The CDR3 extends over 14 amino acids. The CDR3 sequence is CASSPPGSVDEQFF. The CDR3 coding sequence is TGTGCCAGCAGTCCCCCGGGTAGCGTCGATGAGCAGTTCTTC.

This chain joins TRBV3-1 (or the pseudogene TRBV3-2) and TRBJ2-2; D uncertain. The germline V and J ends were trimmed by 2 bases and 1 base, with 8 bases remaining between them. CDR3 length: 15 residues. CDR1 is LGHDT, CDR2 YNNKEL, per germline (reference sequence). In nucleotides, the CDR3 is TGTGCCAGCAGCCAAACCCCGGGGAACACCGGGGAGCTGTTTTTT. Translation gives CASSQTPGNTGELFF.

The rearrangement links TRBV7-3 to TRBJ2-5; D is unclear. The CDR3 contains 13 residues. CDR1 and CDR2 from the germline V gene are SGHTA and FQGTGA. V was pared by 3 bases and J by 2 bases, with 7 bases between. This chain's CDR3 is CASSFGTQETQYF. The CDR3, as DNA: TGTGCCAGCAGCTTTGGTACACAAGAGACCCAGTACTTC. Full variable domain (outside the CDR3, taken from reference TRBV7-3 and TRBJ2-5): GAGVSQTPSNKVTEKGKYVELRCDPISGHTALYWYRQSLGQGPEFLIYFQGTGAADDSGLPNDRFFAVRPEGSVSTLKIQRTERGDSAVYLCASSFGTQETQYFGPGTRLLVL.

The rearrangement uses TRBV12-3 or TRBV12-4 and TRBJ1-5; no definite D call. This CDR3 is built from 12 residues. Trimming pared 7 bases from V and 6 bases from J, leaving 10 bases between. Written as DNA, the CDR3 is TGTGCCAGCACTTTTCCAGGTCAGCCCCAGCATTTT. This translates into CASTFPGQPQHF.

This sequence joins TRBV11-2 and TRBJ2-7; D not certain. The CDR3 consists of 15 residues. Germline V lookup: CDR1 SGHAT, CDR2 FQNNGV. V lost 2 bases, J lost 0 bases, and 11 bases lay in between. The CDR3 here is CASSLLRASSYEQYF. In DNA, the CDR3 is TGTGCCAGCAGCTTATTAAGGGCAAGCTCCTACGAGCAGTACTTC.

V is TRBV27 and J is TRBJ2-7; D remains ambiguous. The CDR3 consists of 14 residues. The germline V gene encodes CDR1 MNHEY and CDR2 SMNVEV (reference sequence). Trimming stripped 8 bases from V and 4 bases from J, with 18 bases between. This CDR3 reads CASGPLTSPYEQYF. CDR3 coding DNA: TGTGCCAGCGGACCACTTACTTCCCCGTACGAGCAGTACTTC.